These 21 T cell receptor beta chains were sequenced from one sample in a study of blood T cell repertoires in COVID-19. Sequencing used immunoSEQ multiplex PCR; TCRdb keeps in-frame clones, though not all of them. In the table there are 180,000 or so clones, approximately 80% of which are singletons. The source material was PBMCs or T cells enriched from blood (not recorded which). These receptors were collected from a man aged 45-65 years who had recovered from COVID-19.

Notes on this clone: One end of the junction does not line up with germline, which may come from a read error. This sequence joins TRBV19 and TRBJ1-5; D is possibly TRBD1 (6 bases). Per the germline V gene, CDR1 is LNHDA and CDR2 is SQIVND (reference sequence). The CDR3 spans 15 residues. CDR3 coding DNA: TGTGCCAATAGTATCCCAGGGGATCGCAATCAGCCCCAGCATTTT. Protein product: CANSIPGDRNQPQHF.

V is TRBV21-1 and J is TRBJ2-5; the DNA was not compared with TRBD1, the D call given in the table. TRBV21-1 is an annotated pseudogene. This CDR3 region has 16 residues. The CDR3 bases are TGTGCCAGCAGCAGATCCGGGACAGATGAGCGGGAGACCCAGTACTTC. It yields the protein CASSRSGTDERETQYF.

The chain recombines TRBV19 with TRBJ1-4; weak D call: TRBD1 (5 bases). Germline loops: CDR1 LNHDA, CDR2 SQIVND (reference sequence). The CDR3 covers 15 residues. With 7 bases removed from V and 8 bases from J, the gap between germline ends came to 20 bases. In DNA, the CDR3 is TGTGCCAGTACTCCCCCGGGACGGGGGAGGGAAAAACTGTTTTTT. Protein: CASTPPGRGREKLFF.

The chain employs TRBV27 and TRBJ2-1; the match to TRBD2 covers 9 bases. Germline V gene data show CDR1 as MNHEY and CDR2 as SMNVEV (reference sequence). V was clipped by 2 bases and J by 3 bases; unmatched bases: 2. The CDR3 sequence is 15 residues long. The CDR3 loop reads CASSLLAGSYNEQFF. Here the CDR3 DNA reads TGTGCCAGCAGTTTACTAGCGGGGAGCTACAATGAGCAGTTCTTC.

The rearrangement uses TRBV28 and TRBJ1-5; no firm D call. V shed 3 bases and J shed 2 bases, with 11 bases lying between them. This CDR3 contains 15 residues. CDR1 is MDHEN and CDR2 is SYDVKM in the germline V gene. CDR3 amino acids: CASSFPEWRNQPQHF. For the CDR3, the DNA is TGTGCCAGCAGTTTTCCGGAGTGGCGCAATCAGCCCCAGCATTTT. Combining the CDR3 with reference TRBV28 and TRBJ1-5 gives the whole variable domain DVKVTQSSRYLVKRTGEKVFLECVQDMDHENMFWYRQDPGLGLRLIYFSYDVKMKEKGDIPEGYSVSREKKERFSLILESASTNQTSMYLCASSFPEWRNQPQHFGDGTRLSIL.

The chain is built from TRBV5-1 and TRBJ2-7, with D possibly TRBD1 on 5 matching bases. Deletions cut 0 bases from V and 6 bases from J, with 10 bases between. The CDR3 extends over 13 amino acids. Germline V gene sequence: CDR1 SGHRS, CDR2 YFSETQ. CDR3 amino acids: CASSLGGSPEQYF. CDR3 DNA: TGCGCCAGCAGCTTGGGGGGCTCTCCCGAGCAGTACTTC.

V usage is TRBV27 and J usage is TRBJ2-7; 10 nucleotides agree with TRBD2. The CDR3 extends over 17 amino acids. CDR1 MNHEY and CDR2 SMNVEV come from the germline V gene (reference sequence). V lost 4 bases to trimming and J lost 2 bases; unmatched junction nucleotides: 11. CDR3 DNA sequence: TGTGCCAGCAGTTCCCCCGCTCTAGCGGGAGTCCCCTACGAGCAGTACTTC. This sequence encodes CASSSPALAGVPYEQYF.

This rearrangement joins TRBV12-3 or TRBV12-4 to TRBJ1-2; TRBD1 is a possible D gene (6 bases). This CDR3 spans 12 amino acids. Trimming pared 5 bases from V and 8 bases from J, leaving 12 bases between. The chain's CDR3 is CASSGGGVGYTF. The CDR3 nucleotides read TGTGCCAGCAGTGGGGGGGGCGTAGGCTACACCTTC.

The V gene is TRBV6-6, the J gene TRBJ1-5; perhaps TRBD1 as D (6 bases). The CDR3 totals 14 residues. Germline CDR1 and CDR2: MNHNY and SVGAGI (reference sequence). V was clipped by 2 bases and J by 7 bases, with 12 bases between them. Here the CDR3 reads CASSYPTQGQPQHF. CDR3 bases: TGTGCCAGCAGTTACCCAACACAGGGCCAGCCCCAGCATTTT.

V and J are TRBV4-1 and TRBJ2-7; unclear D gene. V shed 1 base and J shed 0 bases, with 13 bases lying between them. In germline, CDR1 is MGHRA, CDR2 YSYEKL. This CDR3 has 16 amino acids. CDR3 sequence: CASSQVGTASSYEQYF. The CDR3 coding sequence is TGCGCCAGCAGCCAAGTTGGAACAGCCAGCTCCTACGAGCAGTACTTC.

The chain joins TRBV27 to TRBJ1-3; 9 nucleotides match TRBD1. Germline V gene sequence: CDR1 MNHEY, CDR2 SMNVEV (reference sequence). The CDR3 is made up of 15 amino acids. The J segment lost 0 bases and the V segment lost 5 bases, leaving 2 bases of the junction unmatched. The CDR3 reads CASSLTGGSGNTIYF. The CDR3 DNA is TGTGCCAGCAGTCTGACAGGGGGCTCTGGAAACACCATATATTTT.

This chain connects TRBV5-8 to TRBJ1-6, with D hard to call. Germline CDR1 is SGHTS and CDR2 is YDEGEE. The CDR3 length is 13 residues. Trimming left V 4 bases short and J 9 bases short, with 11 bases between. CDR3: CASSLVESSPLHF. CDR3 coding DNA: TGTGCCAGCAGCCTGGTAGAGTCTTCACCCCTCCACTTT. The whole variable domain, filled in from reference TRBV5-8 and TRBJ1-6, reads EAGVTQSPTHLIKTRGQQATLRCSPISGHTSVYWYQQALGLGLQFLLWYDEGEERNRGNFPPRFSGRQFPNYSSELNVNALELEDSALYLCASSLVESSPLHFGNGTRLTVT.

The J gene is TRBJ1-4, the V gene TRBV5-1; D gene ambiguous. This CDR3 is 15 amino acids long. Germline loops: CDR1 SGHRS, CDR2 YFSETQ. The V end was cut by 4 bases, the J end by 8 bases, with 18 bases between. CDR3 nucleotide sequence: TGCGCCAGCAGCGAACCTGATCCGTCTCGGGAAAAACTGTTTTTT. It encodes CASSEPDPSREKLFF.

The J gene is TRBJ1-2, the V gene TRBV7-2, with TRBD1 as a possible D gene (5 bases). The CDR3 length is 15 residues. Germline CDR1 reads SGHTA; CDR2 reads FQGNSA. Between the trimmed V and J ends, which lost 1 base and 6 bases, there was a span of 15 bases. CDR3 in amino acids: CASSLEDGTTDGYTF. CDR3 in DNA: TGTGCCAGCAGCTTAGAAGATGGGACTACAGATGGCTACACCTTC.

The chain links TRBV5-1 to TRBJ2-7; 7 bases are a match to TRBD2. Germline lookup yields CDR1 SGHRS and CDR2 YFSETQ. CDR3 size: 15 residues. Unmatched junction bases numbered 8, after V lost 3 bases and J lost 2 bases. CDR3: CASSSSGTNTYEQYF. CDR3 bases: TGCGCCAGCAGCTCGTCCGGGACTAATACCTACGAGCAGTACTTC.

V and J are TRBV6-5 and TRBJ2-3; weak D call: TRBD1 (5 bases). CDR1 is MNHEY and CDR2 is SVGAGI in the germline V gene. The CDR3 is made up of 15 amino acids. V was pared by 5 bases and J by 4 bases, with 16 bases between. The CDR3 DNA sequence: TGTGCCAGCAGTCCCTCAGTTGGGGCCGCAGATACGCAGTATTTT. This sequence encodes CASSPSVGAADTQYF.

This clone is a singleton in its sample. The chain employs TRBV27 and TRBJ2-1; 15 nucleotides agree with TRBD2. This CDR3 has 18 residues. In germline, CDR1 is MNHEY, CDR2 SMNVEV (reference sequence). Losses at the gene ends were 8 bases for V and 4 bases for J; bases not matched to a gene: 12. The DNA of the CDR3 is TGTGCCAGCGCCTGGACTAGCGGGGGGGCGGGTTCATACAATGAGCAGTTCTTC. The encoded protein is CASAWTSGGAGSYNEQFF.

A single count supports this clone. The chain employs TRBV9 and TRBJ2-5, with 8 bases aligning to TRBD2. The CDR3 is made up of 16 amino acids. Trimming removed 0 bases from V and 8 bases from J; junction bases left unmatched: 12. Germline CDR1 and CDR2: SGDLS and YYNGEE. In DNA, the CDR3 is TGTGCCAGCAGCGTAGATGGCGGGGGGCCCTCAGAAACCCAGTACTTC. Protein: CASSVDGGGPSETQYF.

V is TRBV5-1 and J is TRBJ1-6; TRBD1 might be the D (6 bases). Germline values: CDR1 SGHRS, CDR2 YFSETQ. Trimming cost V 0 bases and J 13 bases, with 14 bases left between them. The CDR3 extends over 14 amino acids. The CDR3: CASSLGLGGDPLHF. The DNA for the CDR3 is TGCGCCAGCAGCTTGGGCCTAGGGGGAGATCCCCTCCACTTT.

The chain links TRBV6-5 to TRBJ2-5, with 7 bases that match TRBD1. CDR1 is MNHEY, CDR2 SVGAGI, per germline. The V segment lost 6 bases and the J segment 6 bases; nucleotides outside the gene matches: 13. The CDR3 is 15 amino acids. The CDR3 spells CASRRGTDGRQTQYF. The CDR3 region has the DNA TGTGCCAGCAGAAGAGGGACAGACGGGCGGCAGACCCAGTACTTC.

The chain has TRBV2 and TRBJ1-5; 9 nucleotides match TRBD1. Germline CDR1 is SNHLY and CDR2 is FYNNEI. The CDR3 has 15 residues. The trim removed 8 bases at V and 1 base at J, leaving 6 bases unmatched. CDR3 loop: CASGKDRGSNQPQHF. The CDR3 DNA follows: TGTGCCAGCGGGAAGGACAGGGGAAGCAATCAGCCCCAGCATTTT.